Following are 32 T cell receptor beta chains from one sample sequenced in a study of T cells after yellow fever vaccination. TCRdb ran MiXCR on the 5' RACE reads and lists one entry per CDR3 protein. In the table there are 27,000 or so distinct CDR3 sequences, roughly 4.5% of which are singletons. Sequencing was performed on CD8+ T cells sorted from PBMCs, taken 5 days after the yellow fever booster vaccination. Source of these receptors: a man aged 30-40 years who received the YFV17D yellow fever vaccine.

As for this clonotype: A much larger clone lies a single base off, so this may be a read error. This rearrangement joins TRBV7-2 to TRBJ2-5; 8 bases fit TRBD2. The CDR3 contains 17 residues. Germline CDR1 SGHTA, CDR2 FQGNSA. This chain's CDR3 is CATSLGGSGVYQETQYF. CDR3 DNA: TGTGCCACCAGCTTAGGGGGTAGCGGGGTGTACCAAGAGACCCAGTACTTC. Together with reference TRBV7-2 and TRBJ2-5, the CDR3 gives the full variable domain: GAGVSQSPSNKVTEKGKDVELRCDPISGHTALYWYRQSLGQGLEFLIYFQGNSAPDKSGLPSDRFSAERTGGSVSTLTIQRTQQEDSAVYLCATSLGGSGVYQETQYFGPGTRLLVL.

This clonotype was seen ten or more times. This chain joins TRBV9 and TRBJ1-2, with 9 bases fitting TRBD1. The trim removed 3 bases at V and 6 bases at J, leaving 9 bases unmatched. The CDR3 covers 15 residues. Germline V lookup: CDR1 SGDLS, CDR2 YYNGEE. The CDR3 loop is CASSDSGTGLNGYTF. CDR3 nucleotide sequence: TGTGCCAGCAGCGACTCCGGGACAGGGCTGAATGGCTACACCTTC.

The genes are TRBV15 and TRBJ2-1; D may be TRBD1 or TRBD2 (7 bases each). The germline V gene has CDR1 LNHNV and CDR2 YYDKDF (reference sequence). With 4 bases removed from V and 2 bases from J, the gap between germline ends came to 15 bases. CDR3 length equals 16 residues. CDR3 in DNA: TGTGCCACCAGCACCCAGGGGGGGAACCCCTACAATGAGCAGTTCTTC. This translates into CATSTQGGNPYNEQFF.

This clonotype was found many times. The CDR3 protein is CASSSHADSTYEQYF. Written as DNA, the CDR3 is TGCGCCAGCAGCTCCCATGCGGATTCGACCTACGAGCAGTACTTC. V is TRBV5-1 and J is TRBJ2-7; D is unclear. The CDR3 runs to 15 residues. Trimming took off 3 bases at V and 2 bases at J, with 15 bases between the two ends. Germline lookup yields CDR1 SGHRS and CDR2 YFSETQ.

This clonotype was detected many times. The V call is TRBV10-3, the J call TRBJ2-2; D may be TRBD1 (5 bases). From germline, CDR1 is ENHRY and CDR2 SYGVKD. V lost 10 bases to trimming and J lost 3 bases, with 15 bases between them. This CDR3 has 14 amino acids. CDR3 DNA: TGTGCCAGCTTCCCAGGGCTGCACACCGGGGAGCTGTTTTTT. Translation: CASFPGLHTGELFF.

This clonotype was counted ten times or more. The DNA for the CDR3 is TGCAGTGGGGAGGAGGACACCGGGGAGCTGTTTTTT. Its translation is CSGEEDTGELFF. V gene TRBV29-1 combines with J gene TRBJ2-2, with D possibly being TRBD2 (6 bases). The CDR3 spans 12 residues. Germline lookup yields CDR1 SQVTM and CDR2 ANQGSEA.

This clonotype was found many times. The CDR3 loop is CASSLGVDTQYF. CDR3 coding DNA: TGTGCCAGCAGCTTAGGGGTGGATACGCAGTATTTT. The chain uses TRBV7-9 and TRBJ2-3; D is unclear. CDR3 size: 12 residues. V lost 1 base and J 6 bases, leaving 5 bases between the germline ends. Per the germline V gene, CDR1 is SEHNR and CDR2 is FQNEAQ (reference sequence).

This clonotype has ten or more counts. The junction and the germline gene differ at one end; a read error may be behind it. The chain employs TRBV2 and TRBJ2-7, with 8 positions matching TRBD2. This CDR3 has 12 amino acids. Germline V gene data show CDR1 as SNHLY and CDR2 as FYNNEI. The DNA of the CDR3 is TGTGCCAGCAGTGAGGACCCCGAGCGGGAGTCATTC. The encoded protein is CASSEDPERESF.

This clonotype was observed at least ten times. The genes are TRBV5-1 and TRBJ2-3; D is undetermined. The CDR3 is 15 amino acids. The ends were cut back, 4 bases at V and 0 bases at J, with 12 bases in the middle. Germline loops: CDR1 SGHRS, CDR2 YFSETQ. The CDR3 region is CASSREDTSTDTQYF. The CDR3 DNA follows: TGCGCCAGCAGCCGAGAGGATACTAGCACAGATACGCAGTATTTT.

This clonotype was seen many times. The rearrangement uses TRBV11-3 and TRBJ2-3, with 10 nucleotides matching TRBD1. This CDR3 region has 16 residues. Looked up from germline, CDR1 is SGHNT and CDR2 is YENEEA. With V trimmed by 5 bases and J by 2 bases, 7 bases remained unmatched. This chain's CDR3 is CASSSRDRGDTDTQYF. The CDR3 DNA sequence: TGTGCCAGCAGCAGCCGGGACAGGGGTGACACAGATACGCAGTATTTT.

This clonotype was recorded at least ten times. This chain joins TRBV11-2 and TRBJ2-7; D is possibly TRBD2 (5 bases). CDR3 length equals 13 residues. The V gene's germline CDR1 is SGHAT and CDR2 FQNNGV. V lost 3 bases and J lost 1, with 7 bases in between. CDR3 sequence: CASSLDSSYEQYF. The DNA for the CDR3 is TGTGCCAGCAGCTTGGACTCTTCCTACGAGCAGTACTTC.

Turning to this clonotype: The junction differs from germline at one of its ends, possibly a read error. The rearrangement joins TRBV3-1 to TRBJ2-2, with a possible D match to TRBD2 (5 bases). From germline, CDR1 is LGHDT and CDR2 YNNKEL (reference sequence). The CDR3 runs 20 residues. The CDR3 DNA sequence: TGTGCCACCAGCCAAGAATTCGATAGGAGCGGCCCCGCGAACACCGGGGAGCTGTTTTTT. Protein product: CATSQEFDRSGPANTGELFF.

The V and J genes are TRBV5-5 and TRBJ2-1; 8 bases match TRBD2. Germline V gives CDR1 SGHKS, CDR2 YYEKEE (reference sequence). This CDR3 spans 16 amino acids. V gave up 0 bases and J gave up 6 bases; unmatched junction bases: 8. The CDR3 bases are TGTGCCAGCAGCTTGGATTCGGGGGGGGTCTCCAATGAGCAGTTCTTC. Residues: CASSLDSGGVSNEQFF.

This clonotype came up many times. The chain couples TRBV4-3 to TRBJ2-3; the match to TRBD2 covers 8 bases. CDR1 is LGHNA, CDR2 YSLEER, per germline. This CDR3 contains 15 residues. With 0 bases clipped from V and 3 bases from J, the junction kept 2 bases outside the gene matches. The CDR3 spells CASSQDPSGTDTQYF. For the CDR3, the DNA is TGCGCCAGCAGCCAAGATCCTAGCGGGACAGATACGCAGTATTTT.

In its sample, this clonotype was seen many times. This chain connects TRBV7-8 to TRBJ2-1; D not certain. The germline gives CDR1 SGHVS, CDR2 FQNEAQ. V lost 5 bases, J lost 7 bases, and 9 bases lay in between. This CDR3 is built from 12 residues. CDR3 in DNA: TGTGCCAGCAGCGCCGGGTCGAATGAGCAGTTCTTC. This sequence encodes CASSAGSNEQFF.

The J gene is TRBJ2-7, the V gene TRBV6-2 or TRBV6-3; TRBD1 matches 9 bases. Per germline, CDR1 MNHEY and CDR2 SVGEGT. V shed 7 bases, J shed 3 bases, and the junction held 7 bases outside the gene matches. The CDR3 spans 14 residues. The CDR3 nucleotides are TGTGCCAGCACCGGGCGGGGACAGGGCTACGAGCAGTACTTC. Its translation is CASTGRGQGYEQYF.

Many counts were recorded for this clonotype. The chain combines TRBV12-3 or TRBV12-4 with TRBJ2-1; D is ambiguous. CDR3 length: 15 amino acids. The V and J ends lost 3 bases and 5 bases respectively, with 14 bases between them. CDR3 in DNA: TGTGCCAGCAGTTTGTACAGCAAGACCGACAATGAGCAGTTCTTC. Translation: CASSLYSKTDNEQFF.

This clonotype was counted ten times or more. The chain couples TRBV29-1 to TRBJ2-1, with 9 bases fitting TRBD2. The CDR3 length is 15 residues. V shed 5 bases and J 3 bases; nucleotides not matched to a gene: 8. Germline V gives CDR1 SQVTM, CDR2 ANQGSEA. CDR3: CSVNSGRTNYNEQFF. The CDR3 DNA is TGCAGCGTTAATAGCGGGAGAACCAACTACAATGAGCAGTTCTTC.

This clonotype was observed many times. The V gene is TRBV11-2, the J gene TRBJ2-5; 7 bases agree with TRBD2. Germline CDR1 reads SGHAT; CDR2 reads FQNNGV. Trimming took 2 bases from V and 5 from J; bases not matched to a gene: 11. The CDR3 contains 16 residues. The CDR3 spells CASSLIGGGPWETQYF. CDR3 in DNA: TGTGCCAGCAGCTTAATCGGGGGAGGGCCGTGGGAGACCCAGTACTTC.

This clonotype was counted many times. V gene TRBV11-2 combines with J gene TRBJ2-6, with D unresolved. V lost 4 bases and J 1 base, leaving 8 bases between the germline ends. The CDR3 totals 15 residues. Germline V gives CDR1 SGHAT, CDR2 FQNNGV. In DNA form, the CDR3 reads TGTGCCAGCAGCTCCGCCCATTCTGGGGCCAACGTCCTGACTTTC. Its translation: CASSSAHSGANVLTF.

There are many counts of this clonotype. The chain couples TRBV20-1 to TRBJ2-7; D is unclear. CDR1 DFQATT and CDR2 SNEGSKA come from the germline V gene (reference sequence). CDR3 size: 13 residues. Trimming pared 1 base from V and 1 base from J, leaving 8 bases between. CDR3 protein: CSARATVSYEQYF. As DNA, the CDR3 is TGCAGTGCTAGAGCGACGGTATCCTACGAGCAGTACTTC.

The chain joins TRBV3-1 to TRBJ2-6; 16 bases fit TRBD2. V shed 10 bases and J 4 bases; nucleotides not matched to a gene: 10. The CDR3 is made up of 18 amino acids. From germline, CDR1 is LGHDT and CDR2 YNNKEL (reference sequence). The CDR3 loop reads CAISWGLAGGYGANVLTF. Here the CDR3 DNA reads TGTGCCATCAGTTGGGGACTAGCGGGAGGGTACGGGGCCAACGTCCTGACTTTC.

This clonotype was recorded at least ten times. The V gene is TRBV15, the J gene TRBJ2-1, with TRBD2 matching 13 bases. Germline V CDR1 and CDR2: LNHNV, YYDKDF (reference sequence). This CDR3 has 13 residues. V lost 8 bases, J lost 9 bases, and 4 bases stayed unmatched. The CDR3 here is CATLGLAGAEQFF. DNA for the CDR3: TGTGCCACCCTTGGACTAGCGGGAGCTGAGCAGTTCTTC.

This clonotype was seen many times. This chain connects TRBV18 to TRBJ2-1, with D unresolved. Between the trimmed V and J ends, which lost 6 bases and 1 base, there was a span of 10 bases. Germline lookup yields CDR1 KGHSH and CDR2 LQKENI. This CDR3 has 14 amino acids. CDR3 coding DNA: TGTGCCAGCTCGCTGACGTCTTCCTACAATGAGCAGTTCTTC. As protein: CASSLTSSYNEQFF. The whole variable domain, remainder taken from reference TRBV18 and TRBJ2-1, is NAGVMQNPRHLVRRRGQEARLRCSPMKGHSHVYWYRQLPEEGLKFMVYLQKENIIDESGMPKERFSAEFPKEGPSILRIQQVVRGDSAAYFCASSLTSSYNEQFFGPGTRLTVL.

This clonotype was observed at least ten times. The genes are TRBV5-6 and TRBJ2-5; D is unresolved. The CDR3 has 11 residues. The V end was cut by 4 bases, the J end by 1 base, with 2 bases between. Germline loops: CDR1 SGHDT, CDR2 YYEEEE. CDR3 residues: CASSSQETQYF. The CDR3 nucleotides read TGTGCCAGCAGCAGCCAAGAGACCCAGTACTTC.

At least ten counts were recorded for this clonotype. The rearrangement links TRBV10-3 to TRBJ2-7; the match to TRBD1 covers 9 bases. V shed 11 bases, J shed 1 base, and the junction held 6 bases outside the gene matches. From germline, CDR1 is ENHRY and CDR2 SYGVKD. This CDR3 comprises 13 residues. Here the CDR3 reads CAARGQGSYEQYF. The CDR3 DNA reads TGTGCCGCCAGGGGACAGGGATCCTACGAGCAGTACTTC.

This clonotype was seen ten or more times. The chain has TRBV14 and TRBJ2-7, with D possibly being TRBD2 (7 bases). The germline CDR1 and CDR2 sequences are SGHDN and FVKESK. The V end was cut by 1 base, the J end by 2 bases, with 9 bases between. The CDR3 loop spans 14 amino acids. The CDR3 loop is CASSQGGGPYEQYF. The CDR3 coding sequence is TGTGCCAGCAGCCAAGGGGGGGGGCCCTACGAGCAGTACTTC.

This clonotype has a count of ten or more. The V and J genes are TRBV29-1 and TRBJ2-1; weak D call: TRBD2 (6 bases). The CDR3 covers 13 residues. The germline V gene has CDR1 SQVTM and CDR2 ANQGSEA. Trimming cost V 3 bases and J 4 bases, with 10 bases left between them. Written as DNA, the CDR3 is TGCAGCGTTGAGACGGGAGTGTACAATGAGCAGTTCTTC. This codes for CSVETGVYNEQFF.

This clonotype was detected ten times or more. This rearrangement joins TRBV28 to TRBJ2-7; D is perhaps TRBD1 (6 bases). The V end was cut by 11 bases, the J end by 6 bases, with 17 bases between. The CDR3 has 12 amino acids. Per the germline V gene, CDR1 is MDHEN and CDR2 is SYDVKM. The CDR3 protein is CAATSGVAEQYF. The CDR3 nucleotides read TGTGCCGCCACGTCAGGGGTGGCCGAGCAGTACTTC. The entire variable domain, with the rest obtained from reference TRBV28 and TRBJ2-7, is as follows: DVKVTQSSRYLVKRTGEKVFLECVQDMDHENMFWYRQDPGLGLRLIYFSYDVKMKEKGDIPEGYSVSREKKERFSLILESASTNQTSMYLCAATSGVAEQYFGPGTRLTVT.

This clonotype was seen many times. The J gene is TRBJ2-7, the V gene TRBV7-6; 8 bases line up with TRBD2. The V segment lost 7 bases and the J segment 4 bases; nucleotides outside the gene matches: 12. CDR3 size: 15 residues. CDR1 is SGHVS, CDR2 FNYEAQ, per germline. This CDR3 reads CASNHRQAGDYEQYF. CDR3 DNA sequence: TGTGCCAGCAATCACAGGCAAGCGGGAGATTACGAGCAGTACTTC.

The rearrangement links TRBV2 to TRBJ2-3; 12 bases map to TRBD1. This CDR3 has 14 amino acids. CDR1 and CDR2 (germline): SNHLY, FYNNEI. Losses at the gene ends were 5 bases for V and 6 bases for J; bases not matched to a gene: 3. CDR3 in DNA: TGTGCCAGCAGTATGGGACAGGGGGCGGATACGCAGTATTTT. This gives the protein CASSMGQGADTQYF.

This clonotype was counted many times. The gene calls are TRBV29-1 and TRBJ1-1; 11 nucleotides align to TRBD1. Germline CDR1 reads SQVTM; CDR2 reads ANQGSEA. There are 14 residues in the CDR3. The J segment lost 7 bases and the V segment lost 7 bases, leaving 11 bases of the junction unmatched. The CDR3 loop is CSAYGQGARIEAFF. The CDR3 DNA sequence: TGCAGCGCCTACGGACAGGGGGCGCGGATTGAAGCTTTCTTT.